A single sample gave rise to the 3 T cell receptor beta chains below, sequenced in a study of a mutant IDH1 vaccine in newly diagnosed glioma. Stated time point: week 11, during vaccination. In the vaccine, a single dose held 300 ug of the mutant IDH1 20-mer peptide, along with topical imiquimod. No antigens are known for them. Sequencing used immunoSEQ multiplex PCR; TCRdb keeps in-frame clones, though not all of them. The sample records about 130,000 clones, roughly 78% being singletons. The specimen was PBMCs, collected from a glioma patient whose treatment included an IDH1 peptide vaccine. All receptors come from a man between 35 and 55 years old with glioma.

As regards this clone: The same CDR3 is also encoded by other DNA sequences in this sample. The chain employs TRBV19 and TRBJ2-3, with 8 bases aligning to TRBD2. Losses at the gene ends were 1 base for V and 1 base for J; bases not matched to a gene: 1. Germline V gives CDR1 LNHDA, CDR2 SQIVND (reference sequence). CDR3 length: 15 residues. DNA for the CDR3: TGTGCCAGTAGTATAGCGGGGGGGCGCACAGATACGCAGTATTTT. Protein sequence: CASSIAGGRTDTQYF. Complete variable domain (other parts from reference TRBV19 and TRBJ2-3): DGGITQSPKYLFRKEGQNVTLSCEQNLNHDAMYWYRQDPGQGLRLIYYSQIVNDFQKGDIAEGYSVSREKKESFPLTVTSAQKNPTAFYLCASSIAGGRTDTQYFGPGTRLTVL.

CDR3 sequence (DNA): TGCAGCGTTGGGGCAGGGACGTTGGTCACTGAAGCTTTCTTT. Translated, it gives CSVGAGTLVTEAFF. The J gene is TRBJ1-1, the V gene TRBV29-1; possible D gene TRBD1, 5 bases. The V end was cut by 4 bases, the J end by 4 bases, with 16 bases between. The CDR3 runs to 14 residues. Germline CDR1 is SQVTM and CDR2 is ANQGSEA.

The genes are TRBV6-9 and TRBJ2-5, with a possible D match to TRBD1 (6 bases). In germline, CDR1 is MNHGY, CDR2 SVAAGI. This CDR3 region has 16 residues. V dropped 8 bases and J dropped 4 bases, with 23 bases sitting between them. CDR3: CASYSIKEGVRETQYF. The CDR3 DNA is TGTGCCAGCTACTCAATCAAAGAGGGGGTTCGAGAGACCCAGTACTTC.